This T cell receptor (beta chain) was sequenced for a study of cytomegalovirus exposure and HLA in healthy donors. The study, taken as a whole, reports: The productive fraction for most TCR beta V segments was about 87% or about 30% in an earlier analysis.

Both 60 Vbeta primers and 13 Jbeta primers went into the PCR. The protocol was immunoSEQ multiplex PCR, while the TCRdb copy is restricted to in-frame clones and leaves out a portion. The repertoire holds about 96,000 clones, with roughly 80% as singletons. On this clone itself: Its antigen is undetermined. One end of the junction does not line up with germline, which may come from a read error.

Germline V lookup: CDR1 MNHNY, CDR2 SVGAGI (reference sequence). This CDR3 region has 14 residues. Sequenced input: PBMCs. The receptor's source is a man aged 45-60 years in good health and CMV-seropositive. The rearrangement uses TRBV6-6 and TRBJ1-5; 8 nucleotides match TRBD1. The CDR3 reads CASSGQGSNQPQNF. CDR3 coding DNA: TGTGCCAGCAGCGGACAGGGAAGCAATCAGCCCCAGAATTTT.